The clone carrying this T cell receptor (beta chain) was seen more than once but under ten times. The CDR3 covers 12 residues. V was trimmed by 8 bases and J by 1 base, leaving 8 bases between them. Germline V gives CDR1 ENHRY, CDR2 SYGVKD. The source of the sample is a study of OX40 agonist ivuxolimab in advanced cancers. Study details: Under the entry rules, prior anti-PD-1, anti-PD-L1 or anti-CTLA-4 therapy was allowed, and about 40% had some.

The method was immunoSEQ multiplex PCR; TCRdb's version includes in-frame clones alone and lacks a portion of them. Of around 40,000 clones detected, approximately 88% appear once; the ten largest clones hold 15%. Patients with autoimmune history or systemic immunosuppression were excluded. This TCR was sampled from an adult with an advanced solid tumor such as melanoma, head and neck, liver or kidney cancer. The specimen was CD4+ or CD8+ T cells sorted from blood, collected in a trial of the OX40 agonist ivuxolimab. The chain uses TRBV10-3 and TRBJ1-1; no reliable D call. The CDR3 here is CAISSGNTEAFF. For the CDR3, the DNA is TGTGCCATCTCATCTGGGAACACTGAAGCTTTCTTT.